This is a list of T cell receptor beta chains from one sample in a study of human T cells and chemical hapten exposure. TCRdb analysed the RACE reads with MiXCR anew, one entry per CDR3 protein. The table shows nearly 110,000 distinct CDR3 sequences, with approximately 12% occurring only once. This material consisted of whole blood, taken in connection with sensitization to the hapten diphenylcyclopropenone (DPC). These receptors were collected from a woman in her fifties or sixties with alopecia areata. Some clones in this sample may be carry-over from other donors' samples. Each CDR3 is given with its conserved first and last residue. Fields, in order: CDR3 protein, CDR3 DNA, D gene, J gene, clone size, V gene. The D gene is left open where the match is weak. Clone size is given for some rows only: seen once, a few or many times, or a class if the clone is expanded.

CASSEYDRGNKDTQYF	TGTGCCAGCAGTGAATACGACAGGGGGAATAAAGATACGCAGTATTTT	TRBD1	TRBJ2-3	many	TRBV28
CASSWADGNQPQHF	TGTGCCAGCAGCTGGGCCGACGGCAATCAGCCCCAGCATTTT	.	TRBJ1-5	few	TRBV7-2
CSVVGNTGELFF	TGCAGCGTTGTTGGGAACACCGGGGAGCTGTTTTTT	.	TRBJ2-2	many	TRBV29-1
CSVDSGNYGYTF	TGCAGTGTGGACAGCGGAAACTATGGCTACACCTTC	.	TRBJ1-2	.	TRBV20-1
CASSPSSISSNTGELFF	TGTGCCAGCAGCCCCTCAAGTATTTCTTCGAACACCGGGGAGCTGTTTTTT	.	TRBJ2-2	.	TRBV2
CASSLGQGDGYTF	TGTGCCAGCAGCCTGGGACAGGGAGATGGCTACACCTTC	TRBD1	TRBJ1-2	.	TRBV7-9
CSVETTENTEAFF	TGCAGCGTTGAAACGACAGAGAACACTGAAGCTTTCTTT	.	TRBJ1-1	few	TRBV29-1
CSVEASEYYNEQFF	TGCAGCGTTGAAGCTAGCGAATACTACAATGAGCAGTTCTTC	.	TRBJ2-1	few	TRBV29-1
CASSAQGGGTEAFF	TGTGCCAGCAGTGCACAGGGAGGCGGCACTGAAGCTTTCTTT	.	TRBJ1-1	few	TRBV6-5
CASSLGIRGAFF	TGTGCCAGCAGCTTAGGCATCCGTGGAGCTTTCTTT	.	TRBJ1-1	few	TRBV7-2
CASSSPGHHHVLTF	TGTGCCAGCAGCTCCCCGGGACACCACCACGTCCTGACTTTC	.	TRBJ2-6	.	TRBV5-4
CASSQATGAGTEAFF	TGCGCCAGCAGCCAAGCGACAGGGGCGGGGACTGAAGCTTTCTTT	TRBD1	TRBJ1-1	few	TRBV4-1
CASSPGTPLGNAIYF	TGTGCCAGCTCACCGGGAACACCTCTGGGAAACGCCATATATTTT	.	TRBJ1-3	.	TRBV18
CASSEQGTDTQYF	TGCGCCAGCAGCGAACAGGGGACAGATACGCAGTATTTT	TRBD1	TRBJ2-3	few	TRBV10-2
CASSSVPDRGQPQHF	TGCGCCAGCAGCTCGGTCCCGGACCGGGGGCAGCCCCAGCATTTT	.	TRBJ1-5	.	TRBV5-1
CASSSGGEGRQPQHF	TGTGCCAGCAGTTCAGGGGGCGAAGGAAGACAGCCCCAGCATTTT	TRBD1	TRBJ1-5	.	TRBV28
CASSPQGATNEKLFF	TGTGCCAGCTCACCACAGGGTGCAACTAATGAAAAACTGTTTTTT	.	TRBJ1-4	.	TRBV18
CSAKRTRGEQYF	TGCAGTGCTAAGCGCACTCGAGGAGAGCAGTACTTC	.	TRBJ2-7	few	TRBV20-1
CASSSTGGSYEQYF	TGTGCCAGCAGTTCGACAGGGGGTTCCTACGAGCAGTACTTC	TRBD1	TRBJ2-7	.	TRBV12-3/TRBV12-4
CASSELAGSDTQYF	TGTGCCAGCAGTGAACTAGCGGGATCAGATACGCAGTATTTT	TRBD2	TRBJ2-3	.	TRBV2
CSARAGTTNTGELFF	TGCAGTGCTAGAGCCGGGACTACGAACACCGGGGAGCTGTTTTTT	TRBD2	TRBJ2-2	many	TRBV20-1
CASWKAGTLGTQYF	TGTGCCAGTTGGAAGGCAGGGACTTTAGGTACGCAGTATTTT	.	TRBJ2-3	many	TRBV28
CASSWGPESTNYGYTF	TGTGCCAGCAGTTGGGGTCCAGAGAGTACTAACTATGGCTACACCTTC	.	TRBJ1-2	.	TRBV27
CASSFSGNLEQYF	TGTGCCAGCAGCTTTTCAGGAAATCTCGAGCAGTACTTC	.	TRBJ2-7	.	TRBV7-6
CASSLGLAGGGKTQYF	TGTGCCAGCAGCTTAGGGTTAGCGGGAGGGGGAAAGACCCAGTACTTC	TRBD2	TRBJ2-5	many	TRBV7-8
CASSYTGVSYNEQFF	TGTGCCAGCAGCTACACGGGGGTTTCCTACAATGAGCAGTTCTTC	.	TRBJ2-1	many	TRBV7-2